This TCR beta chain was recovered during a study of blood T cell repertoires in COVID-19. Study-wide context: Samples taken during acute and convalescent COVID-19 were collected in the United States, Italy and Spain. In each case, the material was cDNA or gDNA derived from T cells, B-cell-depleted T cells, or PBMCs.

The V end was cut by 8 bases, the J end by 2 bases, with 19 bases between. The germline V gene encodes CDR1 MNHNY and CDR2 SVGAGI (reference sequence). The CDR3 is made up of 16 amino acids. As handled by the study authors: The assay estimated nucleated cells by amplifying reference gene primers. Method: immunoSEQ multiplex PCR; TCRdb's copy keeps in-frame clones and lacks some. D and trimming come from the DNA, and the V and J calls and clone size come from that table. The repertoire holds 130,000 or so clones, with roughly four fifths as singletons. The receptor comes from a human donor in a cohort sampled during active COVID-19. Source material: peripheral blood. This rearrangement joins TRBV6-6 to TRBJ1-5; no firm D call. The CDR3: CASRRVNVGGNQPQHF. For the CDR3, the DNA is TGTGCCAGCCGACGAGTCAACGTCGGGGGCAATCAGCCCCAGCATTTT.